Following are 14 T cell receptor beta chains from one sample sequenced in a study of Graves' ophthalmopathy and Graves' hyperthyroidism. Beta-chain TCR CDR3 regions were amplified from RNA transcripts. The first-round RT-PCR employed HTBI primers together with the Qiagen OneStep RT-PCR kit. A multiplex PCR was then performed as the second round. MiXCR, run by TCRdb on the multiplex PCR reads, gives a single entry per CDR3 protein. The sample records about 590,000 distinct CDR3 sequences, under 45% being singletons. The sequenced sample was peripheral blood or thyroid tissue (not recorded which). These receptor sequences come from an adult man with Graves' hyperthyroidism.

This clonotype was seen ten or more times. The V call is TRBV5-1, the J call TRBJ2-5; D unclear. The CDR3 sequence is 13 residues long. Trimming removed 0 bases at V and 4 bases at J, with 7 bases between. Per the germline V gene, CDR1 is SGHRS and CDR2 is YFSETQ. Here the CDR3 reads CASSLAWLETQYF. In DNA, the CDR3 is TGCGCCAGCAGCTTGGCCTGGTTAGAGACCCAGTACTTC.

V is TRBV27 and J is TRBJ1-1; a weak D match, TRBD1 (5 bases). The germline V and J ends were trimmed by 5 bases and 0 bases, with 19 bases remaining between them. CDR3 length: 17 amino acids. CDR1 and CDR2 from the germline V gene are MNHEY and SMNVEV (reference sequence). As DNA, the CDR3 is TGTGCCAGCAGTAAGGGCACGCGGGACGGCATGAACACTGAAGCTTTCTTT. Translation gives CASSKGTRDGMNTEAFF.

This clonotype was picked up many times. This chain's CDR3 is CASSAGGGVSPLHF. In nucleotides, the CDR3 is TGTGCCAGCAGTGCAGGGGGTGGTGTGTCACCCCTCCACTTT. The gene calls are TRBV6-1 and TRBJ1-6; the match to TRBD1 covers 7 bases. The V gene's germline CDR1 is MNHNS and CDR2 SASEGT. The trim removed 4 bases at V and 10 bases at J, leaving 7 bases unmatched. The CDR3 runs 14 residues.

At least ten counts were recorded for this clonotype. V and J are TRBV2 and TRBJ1-2; the D is unclear. V was shortened by 6 bases and J by 8 bases, with 16 bases between the two germline ends. Germline values: CDR1 SNHLY, CDR2 FYNNEI. The CDR3 contains 13 residues. CDR3 protein: CASSEAGWEGYTF. The CDR3 bases are TGTGCCAGCAGCGAGGCCGGTTGGGAAGGCTACACCTTC.

In the case of this clonotype: One end of the junction fails to match germline, which may point to a read error. J is TRBJ2-3 and V is TRBV10-3, with 7 nucleotides matching TRBD1. This CDR3 spans 15 amino acids. CDR1 is ENHRY and CDR2 is SYGVKD in the germline V gene. Written as DNA, the CDR3 is TGTGCCAGCAGTGAGAGGGGGCAAAGCACAGATACGCAGTATTTT. It translates to CASSERGQSTDTQYF.

The sample holds many counts of this clonotype. The V call is TRBV5-8, the J call TRBJ2-7; 10 nucleotides match TRBD2. Germline V gene sequence: CDR1 SGHTS, CDR2 YDEGEE. This CDR3 is built from 15 residues. The ends lost 4 bases at V and 0 bases at J; junction bases unmatched: 4. In DNA form, the CDR3 reads TGTGCCAGCAGCGACGGACTAGCGGTCTCCTACGAGCAGTACTTC. This gives the protein CASSDGLAVSYEQYF.

This clonotype occurred many times. The chain has TRBV11-2 and TRBJ1-5, with 7 bases matching TRBD1. Losses at the gene ends were 5 bases for V and 7 bases for J; bases not matched to a gene: 5. The CDR3 covers 13 residues. The V gene's germline CDR1 is SGHAT and CDR2 FQNNGV. Here the CDR3 reads CASSVQGSQPQHF. The DNA of the CDR3 is TGTGCCAGCAGCGTACAGGGGAGCCAGCCCCAGCATTTT.

The chain uses TRBV5-6 and TRBJ2-2; TRBD2 matches at 8 bases. V shed 0 bases, J shed 7 bases, and the junction held 11 bases outside the gene matches. This CDR3 comprises 17 residues. Per the germline V gene, CDR1 is SGHDT and CDR2 is YYEEEE. The CDR3 here is CASSLVMDGGGFGELFF. DNA for the CDR3: TGTGCCAGCAGCTTGGTAATGGACGGGGGGGGCTTCGGGGAGCTGTTTTTT.

This chain joins TRBV29-1 and TRBJ1-5; tentatively, D is TRBD1 (5 bases). The germline V gene encodes CDR1 SQVTM and CDR2 ANQGSEA. The germline V and J ends were trimmed by 1 base and 1 base, with 8 bases remaining between them. This CDR3 comprises 14 residues. CDR3 bases: TGCAGCGTTGAAGGGGGCTCAAGCAATCAGCCCCAGCATTTT. This gives the protein CSVEGGSSNQPQHF.

V and J are TRBV6-5 and TRBJ1-1; 7 bases agree with TRBD1. Germline V gives CDR1 MNHEY, CDR2 SVGAGI. CDR3 length: 13 amino acids. The ends lost 6 bases at V and 8 bases at J; junction bases unmatched: 9. The chain's CDR3 is CASRLTGAREAFF. DNA for the CDR3: TGTGCCAGCAGATTAACAGGGGCCCGGGAAGCTTTCTTT.

Comments on this clonotype: A much larger clonotype is one base distant, so this may be a read error. Written as DNA, the CDR3 is TGTGCCAGCAGCGATTCGGGGCACGTTGAAGCTTTCTTT. Its translation is CASSDSGHVEAFF. This chain connects TRBV7-8 to TRBJ1-1; possibly TRBD1 for D (5 bases). Trimming stripped 5 bases from V and 7 bases from J, with 14 bases between. Germline values: CDR1 SGHVS, CDR2 FQNEAQ. The CDR3 runs to 13 residues.

This clonotype was seen repeatedly, ten times or more. The CDR3 spells CSAFSGRGTEAFF. CDR3 sequence (DNA): TGCAGTGCTTTTTCTGGAAGGGGAACTGAAGCTTTCTTT. The V and J genes are TRBV20-1 and TRBJ1-1; possibly TRBD1 for D (5 bases). This CDR3 region has 13 residues. V shed 5 bases and J shed 5 bases, with 15 bases lying between them. CDR1 and CDR2 (germline): DFQATT, SNEGSKA (reference sequence).

The CDR3 loop reads CASSTRTGAYGYTF. In DNA form, the CDR3 reads TGTGCCAGCAGTACAAGGACAGGGGCCTATGGCTACACCTTC. The rearrangement uses TRBV7-3 and TRBJ1-2; 9 bases fit TRBD1. The CDR3 contains 14 residues. V lost 6 bases and J lost 4; bases outside the gene matches: 6. In germline, CDR1 is SGHTA, CDR2 FQGTGA.

This clonotype has at least ten counts. The V call is TRBV20-1, the J call TRBJ1-1; D unresolved. Germline V gene lookup returns CDR1 DFQATT and CDR2 SNEGSKA (reference sequence). Trimming shortened V by 6 bases and J by 3 bases, and 14 bases separated the two germline ends. This CDR3 spans 13 amino acids. The CDR3 reads CSAMGNFYTEAFF. The CDR3, as DNA: TGCAGTGCGATGGGCAACTTTTACACTGAAGCTTTCTTT.